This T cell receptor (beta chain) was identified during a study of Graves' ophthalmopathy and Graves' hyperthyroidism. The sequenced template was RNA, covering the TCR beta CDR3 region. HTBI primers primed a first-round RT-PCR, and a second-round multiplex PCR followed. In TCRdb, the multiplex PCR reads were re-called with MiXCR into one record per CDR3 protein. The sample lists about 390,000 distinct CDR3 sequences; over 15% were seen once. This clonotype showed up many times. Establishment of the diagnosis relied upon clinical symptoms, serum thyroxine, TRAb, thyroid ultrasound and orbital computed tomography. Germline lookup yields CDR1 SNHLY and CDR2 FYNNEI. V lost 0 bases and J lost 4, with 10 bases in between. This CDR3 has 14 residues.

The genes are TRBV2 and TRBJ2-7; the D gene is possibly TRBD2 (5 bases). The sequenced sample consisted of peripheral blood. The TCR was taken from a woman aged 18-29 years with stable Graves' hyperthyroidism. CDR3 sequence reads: CASSEAGRAYEQYF. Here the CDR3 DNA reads TGTGCCAGCAGTGAAGCGGGGAGAGCGTACGAGCAGTACTTC.